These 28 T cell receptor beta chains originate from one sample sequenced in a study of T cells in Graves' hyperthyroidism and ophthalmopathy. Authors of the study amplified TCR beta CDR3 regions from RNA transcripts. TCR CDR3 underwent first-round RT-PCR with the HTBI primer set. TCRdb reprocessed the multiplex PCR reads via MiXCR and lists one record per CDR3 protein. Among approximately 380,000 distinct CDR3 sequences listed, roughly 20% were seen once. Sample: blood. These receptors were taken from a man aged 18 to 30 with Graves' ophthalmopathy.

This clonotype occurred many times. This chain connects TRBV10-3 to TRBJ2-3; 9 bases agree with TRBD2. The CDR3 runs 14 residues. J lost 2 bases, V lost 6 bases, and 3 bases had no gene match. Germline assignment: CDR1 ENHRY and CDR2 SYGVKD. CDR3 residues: CAIRLAGNTDTQYF. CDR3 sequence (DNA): TGTGCCATCAGGCTAGCGGGGAACACAGATACGCAGTATTTT.

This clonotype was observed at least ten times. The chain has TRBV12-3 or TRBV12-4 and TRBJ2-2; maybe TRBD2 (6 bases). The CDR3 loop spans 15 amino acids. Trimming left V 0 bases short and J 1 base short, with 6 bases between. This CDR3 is CASSLAGGNTGELFF. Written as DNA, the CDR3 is TGTGCCAGCAGTTTAGCGGGGGGGAACACCGGGGAGCTGTTTTTT.

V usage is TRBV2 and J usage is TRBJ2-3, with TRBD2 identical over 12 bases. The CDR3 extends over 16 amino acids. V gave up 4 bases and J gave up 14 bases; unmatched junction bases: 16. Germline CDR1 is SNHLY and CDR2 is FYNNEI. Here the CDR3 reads CASSVGLAGGPVCPYF. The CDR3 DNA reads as TGTGCCAGCAGTGTCGGGCTAGCGGGGGGGCCAGTGTGCCCGTATTTT.

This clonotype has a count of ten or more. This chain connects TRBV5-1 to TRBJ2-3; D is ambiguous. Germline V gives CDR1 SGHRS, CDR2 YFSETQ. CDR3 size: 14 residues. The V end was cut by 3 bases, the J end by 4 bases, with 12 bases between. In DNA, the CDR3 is TGCGCCAGCAGCTCGCAGCCGAGCGCAGATACGCAGTATTTT. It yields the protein CASSSQPSADTQYF.

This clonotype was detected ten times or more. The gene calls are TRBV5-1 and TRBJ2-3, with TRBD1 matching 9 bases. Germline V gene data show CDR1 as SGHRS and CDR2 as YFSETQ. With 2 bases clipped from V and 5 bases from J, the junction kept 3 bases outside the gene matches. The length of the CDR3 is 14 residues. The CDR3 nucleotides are TGCGCCAGCAGCTTAGGGACAGGGAAAGATACGCAGTATTTT. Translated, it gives CASSLGTGKDTQYF.

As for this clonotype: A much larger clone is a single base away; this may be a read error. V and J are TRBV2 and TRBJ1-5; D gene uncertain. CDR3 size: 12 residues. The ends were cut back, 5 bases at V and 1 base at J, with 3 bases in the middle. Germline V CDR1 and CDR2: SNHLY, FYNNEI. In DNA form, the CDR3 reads TGTGCCAGCAGTATAAGCAATCAGCCCCAGCATTTT. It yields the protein CASSISNQPQHF.

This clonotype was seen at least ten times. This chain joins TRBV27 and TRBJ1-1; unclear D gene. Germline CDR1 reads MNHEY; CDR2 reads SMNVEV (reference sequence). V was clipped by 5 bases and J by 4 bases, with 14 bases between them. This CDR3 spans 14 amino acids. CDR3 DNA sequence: TGTGCCAGCAGTCTAAGTAGTGCGGTCACTGAAGCTTTCTTT. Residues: CASSLSSAVTEAFF.

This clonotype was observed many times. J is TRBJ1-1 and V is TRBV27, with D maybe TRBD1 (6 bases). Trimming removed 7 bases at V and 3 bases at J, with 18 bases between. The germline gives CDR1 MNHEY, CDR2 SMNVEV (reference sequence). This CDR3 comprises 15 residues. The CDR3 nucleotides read TGTGCCAGCACCCCCCGGGGGGCTGGGTACACTGAAGCTTTCTTT. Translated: CASTPRGAGYTEAFF.

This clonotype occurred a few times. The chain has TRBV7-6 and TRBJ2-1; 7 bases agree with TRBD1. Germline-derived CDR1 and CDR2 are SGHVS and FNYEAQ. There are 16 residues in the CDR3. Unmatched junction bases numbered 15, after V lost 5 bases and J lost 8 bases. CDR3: CASSRRGEGAKDEQFF. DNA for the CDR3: TGTGCCAGCAGCCGCAGAGGTGAGGGGGCTAAGGATGAGCAGTTCTTC.

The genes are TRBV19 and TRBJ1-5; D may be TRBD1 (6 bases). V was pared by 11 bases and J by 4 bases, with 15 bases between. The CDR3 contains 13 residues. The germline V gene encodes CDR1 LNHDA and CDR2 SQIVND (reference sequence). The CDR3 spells CASADSLNQPQHF. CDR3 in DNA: TGTGCCTCCGCGGACAGCTTAAATCAGCCCCAGCATTTT.

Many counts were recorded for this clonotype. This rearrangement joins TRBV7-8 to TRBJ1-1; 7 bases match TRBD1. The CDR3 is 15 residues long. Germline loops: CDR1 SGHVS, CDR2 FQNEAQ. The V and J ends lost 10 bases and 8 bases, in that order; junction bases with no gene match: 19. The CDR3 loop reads CATSAPTGALSEAFF. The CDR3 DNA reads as TGTGCCACTTCCGCCCCTACAGGGGCTCTTTCCGAAGCTTTCTTT. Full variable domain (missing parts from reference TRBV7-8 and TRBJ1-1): GAGVSQSPRYKVAKRGQDVALRCDPISGHVSLFWYQQALGQGPEFLTYFQNEAQLDKSGLPSDRFFAERPEGSVSTLKIQRTQQEDSAVYLCATSAPTGALSEAFFGQGTRLTVV.

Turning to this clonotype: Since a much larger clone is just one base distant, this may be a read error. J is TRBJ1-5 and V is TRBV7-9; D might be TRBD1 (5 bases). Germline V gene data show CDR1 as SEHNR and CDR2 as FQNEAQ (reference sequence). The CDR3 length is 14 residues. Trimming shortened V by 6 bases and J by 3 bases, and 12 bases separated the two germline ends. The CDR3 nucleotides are TGTGCCAGCAGTCCCCGGGGCTTCAATCAGCCCCAGCATTTT. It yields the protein CASSPRGFNQPQHF.

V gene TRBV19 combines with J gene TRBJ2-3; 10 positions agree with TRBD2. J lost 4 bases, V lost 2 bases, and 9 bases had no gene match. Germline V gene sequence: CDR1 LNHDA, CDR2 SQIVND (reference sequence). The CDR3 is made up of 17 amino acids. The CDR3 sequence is CASSISGASGGADTQYF. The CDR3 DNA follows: TGTGCCAGTAGTATATCTGGGGCTAGCGGGGGTGCAGATACGCAGTATTTT.

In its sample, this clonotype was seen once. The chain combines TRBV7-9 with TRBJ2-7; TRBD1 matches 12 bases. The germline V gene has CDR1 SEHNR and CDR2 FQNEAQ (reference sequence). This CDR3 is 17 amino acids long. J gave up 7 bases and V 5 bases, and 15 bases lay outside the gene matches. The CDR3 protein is CASSPSPGDRGQREQYF. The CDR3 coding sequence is TGTGCCAGCAGCCCCAGCCCCGGGGACAGGGGGCAGAGGGAGCAGTACTTC.

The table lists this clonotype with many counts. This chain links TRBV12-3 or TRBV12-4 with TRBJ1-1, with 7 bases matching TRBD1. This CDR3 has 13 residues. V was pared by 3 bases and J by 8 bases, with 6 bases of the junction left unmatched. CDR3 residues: CASSLAGGNEAFF. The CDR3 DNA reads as TGTGCCAGCAGTTTGGCAGGGGGAAACGAAGCTTTCTTT.

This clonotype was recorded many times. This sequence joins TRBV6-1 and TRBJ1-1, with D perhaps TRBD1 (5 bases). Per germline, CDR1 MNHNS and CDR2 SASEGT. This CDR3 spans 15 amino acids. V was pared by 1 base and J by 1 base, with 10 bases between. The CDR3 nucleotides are TGTGCCAGCAGTGAAGTGAGACAGACGAACACTGAAGCTTTCTTT. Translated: CASSEVRQTNTEAFF.

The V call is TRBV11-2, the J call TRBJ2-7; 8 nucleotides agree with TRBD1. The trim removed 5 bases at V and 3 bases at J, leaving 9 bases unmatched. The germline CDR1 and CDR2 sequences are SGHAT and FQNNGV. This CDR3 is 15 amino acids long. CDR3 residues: CASSLWTGLGYEQYF. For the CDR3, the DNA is TGTGCCAGCAGCCTCTGGACAGGGTTGGGCTACGAGCAGTACTTC.

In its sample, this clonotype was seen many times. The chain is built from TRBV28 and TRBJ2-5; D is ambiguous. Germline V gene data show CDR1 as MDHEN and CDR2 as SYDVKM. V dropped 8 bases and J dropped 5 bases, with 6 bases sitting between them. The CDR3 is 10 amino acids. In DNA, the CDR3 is TGTGCCAGCCGTGGGGAGACCCAGTACTTC. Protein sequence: CASRGETQYF.

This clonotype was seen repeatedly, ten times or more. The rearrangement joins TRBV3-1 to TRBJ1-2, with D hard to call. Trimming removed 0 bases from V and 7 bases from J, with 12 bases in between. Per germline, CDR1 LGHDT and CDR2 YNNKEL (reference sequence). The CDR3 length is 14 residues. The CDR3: CASSQDRDLGGYTF. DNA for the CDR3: TGTGCCAGCAGCCAAGATCGGGATCTAGGTGGCTACACCTTC.

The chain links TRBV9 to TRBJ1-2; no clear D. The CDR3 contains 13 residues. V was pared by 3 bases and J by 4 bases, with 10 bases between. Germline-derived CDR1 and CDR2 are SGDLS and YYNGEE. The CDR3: CASSEGPTYGYTF. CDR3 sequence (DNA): TGTGCCAGCAGCGAAGGACCCACCTATGGCTACACCTTC.

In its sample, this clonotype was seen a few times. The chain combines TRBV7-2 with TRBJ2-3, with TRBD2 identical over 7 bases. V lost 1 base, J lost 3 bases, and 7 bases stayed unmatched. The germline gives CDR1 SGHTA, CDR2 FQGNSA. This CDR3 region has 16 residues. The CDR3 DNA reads TGTGCCAGCAGCTTAGAGGGCGGGGGAGTTACAGATACGCAGTATTTT. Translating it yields CASSLEGGGVTDTQYF.

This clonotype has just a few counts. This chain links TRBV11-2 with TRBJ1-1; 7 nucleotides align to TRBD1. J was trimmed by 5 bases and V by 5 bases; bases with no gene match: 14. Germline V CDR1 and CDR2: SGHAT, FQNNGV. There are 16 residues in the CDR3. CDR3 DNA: TGTGCCAGCAGCATCTACCGGGCAGGGGGAAATACTGAAGCTTTCTTT. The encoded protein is CASSIYRAGGNTEAFF.

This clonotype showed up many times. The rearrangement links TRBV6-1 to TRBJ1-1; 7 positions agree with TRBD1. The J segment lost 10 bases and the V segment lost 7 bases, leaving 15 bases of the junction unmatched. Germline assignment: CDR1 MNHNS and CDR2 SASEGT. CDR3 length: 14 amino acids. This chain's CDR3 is CASIPPDRVGAAFF. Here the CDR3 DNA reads TGTGCCAGCATTCCACCCGACAGGGTAGGTGCAGCTTTCTTT.

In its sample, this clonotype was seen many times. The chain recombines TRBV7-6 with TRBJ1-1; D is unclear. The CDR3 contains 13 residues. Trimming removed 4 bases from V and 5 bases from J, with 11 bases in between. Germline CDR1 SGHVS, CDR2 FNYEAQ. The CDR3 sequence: CASSSPSRTEAFF. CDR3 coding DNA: TGTGCCAGCAGCTCCCCGTCGAGGACTGAAGCTTTCTTT.

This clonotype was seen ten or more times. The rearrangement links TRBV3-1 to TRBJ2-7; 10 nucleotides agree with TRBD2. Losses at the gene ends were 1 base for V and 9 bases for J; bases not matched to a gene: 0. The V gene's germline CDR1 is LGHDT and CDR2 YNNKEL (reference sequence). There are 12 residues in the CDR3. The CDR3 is CASSQGLAGQYF. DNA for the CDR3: TGTGCCAGCAGCCAAGGACTAGCGGGGCAGTACTTC.

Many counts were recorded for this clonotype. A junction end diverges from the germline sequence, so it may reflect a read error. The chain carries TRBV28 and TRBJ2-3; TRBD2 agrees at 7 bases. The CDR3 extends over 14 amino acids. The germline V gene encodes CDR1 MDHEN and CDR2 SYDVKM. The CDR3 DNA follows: TGTGCCAGCAGGGAAGCGGGGACCCCAGATCCGCAGTATTTT. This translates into CASREAGTPDPQYF.

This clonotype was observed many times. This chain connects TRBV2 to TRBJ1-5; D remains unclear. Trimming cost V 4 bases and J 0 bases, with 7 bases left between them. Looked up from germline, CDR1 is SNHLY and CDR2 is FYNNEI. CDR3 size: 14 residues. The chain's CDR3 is CASSVQNSNQPQHF. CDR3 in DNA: TGTGCCAGCAGTGTGCAGAATAGCAATCAGCCCCAGCATTTT.

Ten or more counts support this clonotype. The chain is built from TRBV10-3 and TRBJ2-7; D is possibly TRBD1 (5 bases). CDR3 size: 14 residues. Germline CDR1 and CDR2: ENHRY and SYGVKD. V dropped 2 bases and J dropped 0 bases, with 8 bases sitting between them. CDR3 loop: CAISEDGHSYEQYF. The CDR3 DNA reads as TGTGCCATCAGTGAGGATGGACACTCCTACGAGCAGTACTTC.